This TCR beta chain is from a study of blood T cell repertoires in COVID-19. Across the study: Samples came from the United States, Italy and Spain, spanning acute and convalescent COVID-19. T cells, B-cell-depleted T cells, or PBMCs supplied cDNA or gDNA.

Here immunoSEQ multiplex PCR was the method, and the copy in TCRdb shows in-frame clones only, minus some. The data hold just over 300,000 clones, with 87% observed a single time. The germline V and J ends were trimmed by 4 bases and 12 bases, with 12 bases remaining between them. This CDR3 has 12 amino acids. Germline V gives CDR1 MGHRA, CDR2 YSYEKL. Input material: peripheral blood. This TCR derives from a man aged 18 to 29 with active or convalescent COVID-19. This rearrangement joins TRBV4-1 to TRBJ2-2, with D maybe TRBD1 (5 bases). The CDR3 DNA reads TGCGCCAGCAGCCGGCCCATGGACAAGCTGTTTTTT. Translated: CASSRPMDKLFF.